This TCR beta chain is drawn from a study of shared clonotypes between healthy human individuals. The data were produced by immunoSEQ multiplex PCR, yet TCRdb's version contains in-frame clones alone and is incomplete. The sample comprises over a million clones, about four fifths of which are singletons, and more than 0.55% rests with the top ten. V dropped 6 bases and J dropped 3; count of bases not matched to a gene: 4. The CDR3 is 14 residues long. CDR1 is LNHDA and CDR2 is SQIVND in the germline V gene (reference sequence). In the CD4+ fraction, cells were divided into CD45RA+ naive and CD45RA-negative memory subsets.

This chain uses TRBV19 with TRBJ2-2; 7 bases match TRBD2. The receptor was isolated from a man in his late teens or twenties in good health. Some clones in this sample may be carry-over from other donors' samples. The material sequenced was memory CD4+ T cells from PBMCs. Subset meaning: CD45RA-negative fraction. DNA of the CDR3: TGTGCCAGTAGAGCGGGAATGTACACCGGGGAGCTGTTTTTT. Its translation: CASRAGMYTGELFF. The variable domain in full, completed from reference TRBV19 and TRBJ2-2, reads DGGITQSPKYLFRKEGQNVTLSCEQNLNHDAMYWYRQDPGQGLRLIYYSQIVNDFQKGDIAEGYSVSREKKESFPLTVTSAQKNPTAFYLCASRAGMYTGELFFGEGSRLTVL.